Below are 28 T cell receptor beta chains sequenced from a single sample in a study of response to subunit inactivated influenza vaccine. TCRdb redid the calling of the RT-PCR reads with MiXCR, one entry per CDR3 protein. The sample contains around 760,000 distinct CDR3 sequences, about 15% of which appear only once. This specimen was PBMCs from blood, taken less than 15 days before vaccination. These receptors came from a man aged 45-65 years who received an inactivated influenza vaccine.

The V and J genes are TRBV23-1 and TRBJ2-3; 12 bases match TRBD1. TRBV23-1 is annotated as an ORF whose role is uncertain. This CDR3 has 18 amino acids. With 1 base clipped from V and 4 bases from J, the junction kept 9 bases outside the gene matches. Here the CDR3 reads CASSQWGQGARRSDTQYF. The CDR3 DNA reads TGCGCCAGCAGTCAATGGGGACAGGGGGCTAGACGATCAGATACGCAGTATTTT.

This chain connects TRBV28 to TRBJ2-1; 11 bases are shared with TRBD2. CDR1 and CDR2 from the germline V gene are MDHEN and SYDVKM. The V and J ends lost 6 bases and 6 bases, in that order; junction bases with no gene match: 4. The CDR3 covers 14 residues. In DNA form, the CDR3 reads TGTGCCAGCAGCATTAGCGGGAGGGCCAATGAGCAGTTCTTC. Its protein product is CASSISGRANEQFF.

Only a few counts were recorded for this clonotype. V usage is TRBV6-4 and J usage is TRBJ1-1; D is unclear. CDR1 and CDR2 (germline): MRHNA, SNTAGT. Trimming removed 6 bases at V and 1 base at J, with 9 bases between. This CDR3 region has 13 residues. The CDR3 DNA is TGTGCCAGCAGGATACAGCCGAACACTGAAGCTTTCTTT. As protein: CASRIQPNTEAFF.

The chain's CDR3 is CASSSTRNTEAFF. CDR3 bases: TGTGCCAGTAGTAGTACAAGGAACACTGAAGCTTTCTTT. V gene TRBV19 combines with J gene TRBJ1-1; D is uncertain. The germline CDR1 and CDR2 sequences are LNHDA and SQIVND (reference sequence). Trimming took 4 bases from V and 1 from J, leaving 7 bases between them. This CDR3 has 13 amino acids.

Here the CDR3 reads CASTTGASSYNEQFF. CDR3 coding DNA: TGTGCCAGCACCACGGGGGCGAGCTCCTACAATGAGCAGTTCTTC. This chain joins TRBV7-3 and TRBJ2-1, with D perhaps given as TRBD1 or TRBD2 (6 bases each). Germline lookup yields CDR1 SGHTA and CDR2 FQGTGA. CDR3 length equals 15 residues. Deletions cut 7 bases from V and 0 bases from J, with 13 bases between.

This clonotype was seen a few times. V is TRBV23-1 and J is TRBJ2-3; the D gene is possibly TRBD1 (6 bases). TRBV23-1 is given ORF status, its function remaining uncertain. The V end lost 0 bases, the J end lost 6 bases, and 13 bases lay between the germline ends. The CDR3 length is 15 residues. The CDR3 reads CASSQSYRVVDTQYF. For the CDR3, the DNA is TGCGCCAGCAGTCAATCGTACAGGGTGGTGGATACGCAGTATTTT.

The V call is TRBV5-1, the J call TRBJ2-5, with 8 bases matching TRBD2. Germline V lookup: CDR1 SGHRS, CDR2 YFSETQ. V lost 6 bases, J lost 5 bases, and 12 bases stayed unmatched. The CDR3 totals 15 residues. The CDR3 nucleotides read TGCGCCAGCAAAAGCGGGGGATCAGTGGGTGAGACCCAGTACTTC. Translated, it gives CASKSGGSVGETQYF.

This clonotype was counted between two and nine times. The chain is built from TRBV7-2 and TRBJ2-3; TRBD2 might be the D (5 bases). Germline V CDR1 and CDR2: SGHTA, FQGNSA. The CDR3 runs to 16 residues. V was cut by 5 bases and J by 5 bases, with 20 bases left in between. The DNA for the CDR3 is TGTGCCAGCAGCCCCCCGGACTCAATCCGGGGAGATACGCAGTATTTT. Translating gives CASSPPDSIRGDTQYF.

The chain couples TRBV20-1 to TRBJ2-7; 11 bases fit TRBD1. The CDR3 has 14 residues. V was pared by 5 bases and J by 2 bases, with 5 bases of the junction left unmatched. Germline V CDR1 and CDR2: DFQATT, SNEGSKA (reference sequence). CDR3 amino acids: CSAQGTGGTYEQYF. The CDR3 coding sequence is TGCAGTGCTCAGGGGACAGGGGGAACCTACGAGCAGTACTTC.

This clonotype was picked up a small number of times. CDR3 in amino acids: CATSLTSGSYEQFF. CDR3 coding DNA: TGTGCCACCAGCTTGACTAGCGGGAGCTATGAGCAGTTCTTC. This chain uses TRBV15 with TRBJ2-1; TRBD2 aligns across 12 bases. V shed 5 bases and J 8 bases; nucleotides not matched to a gene: 4. Germline V gene sequence: CDR1 LNHNV, CDR2 YYDKDF (reference sequence). This CDR3 comprises 14 residues. The variable domain in full, with the rest retrieved from reference TRBV15 and TRBJ2-1, is DAMVIQNPRYQVTQFGKPVTLSCSQTLNHNVMYWYQQKSSQAPKLLFHYYDKDFNNEADTPDNFQSRRPNTSFCFLDIRSPGLGDTAMYLCATSLTSGSYEQFFGPGTRLTVL.

The table lists this clonotype with a few counts. V is TRBV6-2 or TRBV6-3 and J is TRBJ2-7, with 9 bases fitting TRBD1. The germline V gene encodes CDR1 MNHEY and CDR2 SVGEGT. The CDR3 is 13 amino acids. V shed 8 bases and J 5 bases; nucleotides not matched to a gene: 7. The CDR3 loop is CASRDRESHEQYF. The CDR3 DNA reads TGTGCCAGCCGGGACAGGGAATCCCACGAGCAGTACTTC.

This clonotype showed up many times. The chain joins TRBV5-1 to TRBJ1-6; 7 positions match TRBD1. The CDR3 totals 14 residues. Germline loops: CDR1 SGHRS, CDR2 YFSETQ. With V trimmed by 4 bases and J by 6 bases, 4 bases remained unmatched. CDR3 region: CASSRDSSNSPLHF. CDR3 DNA: TGCGCCAGCAGCCGGGACAGTAGTAATTCACCCCTCCACTTT.

This chain joins TRBV7-2 and TRBJ2-3, with 8 bases fitting TRBD2. Trimming cost V 4 bases and J 2 bases; bases outside gene matches: 8. CDR1 SGHTA and CDR2 FQGNSA come from the germline V gene. The CDR3 totals 16 residues. CDR3 loop: CASSSPTSADTDTQYF. DNA for the CDR3: TGTGCCAGCAGCTCTCCGACTAGCGCTGACACAGATACGCAGTATTTT.

The table lists this clonotype with many counts. The J gene is TRBJ2-1, the V gene TRBV20-1; 13 bases align to TRBD2. V shed 6 bases, J shed 2 bases, and the junction held 7 bases outside the gene matches. The CDR3 is 16 amino acids. From germline, CDR1 is DFQATT and CDR2 SNEGSKA (reference sequence). CDR3 sequence (DNA): TGCAGTGCCCCTAGGACTAGCGGGGGTGCCTACAATGAGCAGTTCTTC. This gives the protein CSAPRTSGGAYNEQFF.

This clonotype was found a few times. The V and J genes are TRBV6-5 and TRBJ2-1; 9 nucleotides line up with TRBD2. Looked up from germline, CDR1 is MNHEY and CDR2 is SVGAGI. The CDR3 sequence is 15 residues long. Germline trimming cut 3 bases from V and 10 bases from J; bases unmatched to any gene: 10. In DNA, the CDR3 is TGTGCCAGCAGTTATCCCGGGACTAGCATGTCGGAGCAGTTCTTC. This codes for CASSYPGTSMSEQFF.

The V and J genes are TRBV2 and TRBJ2-1, with 9 positions matching TRBD2. CDR1 and CDR2 from the germline V gene are SNHLY and FYNNEI. The CDR3 totals 15 residues. J gave up 4 bases and V 8 bases, and 9 bases lay outside the gene matches. This CDR3 reads CASRLSSGSYNEQFF. CDR3 in DNA: TGTGCCAGCCGGCTGAGTAGCGGGAGTTACAATGAGCAGTTCTTC.

There are many counts of this clonotype. The gene calls are TRBV4-1 and TRBJ2-2, with D unclear. This CDR3 contains 17 residues. The germline CDR1 and CDR2 sequences are MGHRA and YSYEKL. Trimming removed 0 bases at V and 4 bases at J, with 15 bases between. In DNA form, the CDR3 reads TGCGCCAGCAGCCAAGACCCGGGTCGAATGCGCACCGGGGAGCTGTTTTTT. The encoded protein is CASSQDPGRMRTGELFF.

Many counts were recorded for this clonotype. V gene TRBV7-2 combines with J gene TRBJ2-2; D is possibly TRBD1 (7 bases). The CDR3 totals 14 residues. Germline values: CDR1 SGHTA, CDR2 FQGNSA. Trimming removed 7 bases at V and 4 bases at J, with 13 bases between. The CDR3 DNA follows: TGTGCCAGCAAGGAGGGGGCTATCACCGGGGAGCTGTTTTTT. This sequence encodes CASKEGAITGELFF.

This clonotype was seen a handful of times. The chain joins TRBV6-4 to TRBJ2-7; 8 nucleotides line up with TRBD2. J lost 4 bases, V lost 9 bases, and 14 bases had no gene match. The CDR3 totals 15 residues. CDR1 is MRHNA, CDR2 SNTAGT, per germline. The CDR3 coding sequence is TGTGCCAGAAACAAAGCGGGAGAGCTCGGTTACGAGCAGTACTTC. It yields the protein CARNKAGELGYEQYF.

This clonotype was recorded many times. The chain joins TRBV19 to TRBJ1-6; the match to TRBD1 covers 9 bases. Germline trimming cut 9 bases from V and 7 bases from J; bases unmatched to any gene: 1. The V gene's germline CDR1 is LNHDA and CDR2 SQIVND (reference sequence). CDR3 length equals 12 residues. CDR3 amino acids: CASGTGNSPLHF. The DNA for the CDR3 is TGTGCCAGCGGGACAGGGAATTCACCCCTCCACTTT. The whole variable domain, filled in from reference TRBV19 and TRBJ1-6, reads DGGITQSPKYLFRKEGQNVTLSCEQNLNHDAMYWYRQDPGQGLRLIYYSQIVNDFQKGDIAEGYSVSREKKESFPLTVTSAQKNPTAFYLCASGTGNSPLHFGNGTRLTVT.

The V and J genes are TRBV6-2 or TRBV6-3 and TRBJ1-1; no definite D call. CDR1 and CDR2 (germline): MNHEY, SVGEGT. Trimming cost V 2 bases and J 0 bases, with 7 bases left between them. This CDR3 has 14 amino acids. CDR3 sequence reads: CASSYPGLNTEAFF. Written as DNA, the CDR3 is TGTGCCAGCAGTTACCCCGGGCTGAACACTGAAGCTTTCTTT.

This clonotype has just a few counts. The chain combines TRBV20-1 with TRBJ1-5; D remains ambiguous. Germline CDR1 and CDR2: DFQATT and SNEGSKA (reference sequence). The germline V and J ends were trimmed by 6 bases and 3 bases, with 21 bases remaining between them. The length of the CDR3 is 16 residues. DNA of the CDR3: TGCAGTGCACGCTCGATGAGAGGAGCGCACAATCAGCCCCAGCATTTT. Its protein product is CSARSMRGAHNQPQHF.

The chain links TRBV27 to TRBJ2-3, with D perhaps TRBD2 (6 bases). The germline gives CDR1 MNHEY, CDR2 SMNVEV (reference sequence). CDR3 length equals 15 residues. With 1 base removed from V and 5 bases from J, the gap between germline ends came to 13 bases. The CDR3 is CASSLYSGPGDTQYF. For the CDR3, the DNA is TGTGCCAGCAGTTTATATAGCGGACCAGGAGATACGCAGTATTTT.

As concerns this clonotype: This could be a read error, since a much larger clone is one nucleotide away. The chain has TRBV12-3 or TRBV12-4 and TRBJ1-1; D is uncertain. V lost 7 bases and J 7 bases, leaving 19 bases between the germline ends. This CDR3 comprises 14 residues. CDR3 loop: CASTLRTVGIEAFF. As DNA, the CDR3 is TGTGCCAGCACCCTGAGGACGGTGGGTATTGAAGCTTTCTTT.

This clonotype was found a few times. V usage is TRBV6-2 or TRBV6-3 and J usage is TRBJ2-2; TRBD2 aligns across 10 bases. CDR3 length: 15 amino acids. Per the germline V gene, CDR1 is MNHEY and CDR2 is SVGEGT. J gave up 6 bases and V 6 bases, and 7 bases lay outside the gene matches. The CDR3 bases are TGTGCCAGCAGGACAGCGGGAGGGCGCTCCGGGGAGCTGTTTTTT. Amino acids: CASRTAGGRSGELFF.

This clonotype was picked up a small number of times. The rearrangement uses TRBV20-1 and TRBJ1-5; the D gene is possibly TRBD1 (6 bases). The germline V and J ends were trimmed by 4 bases and 0 bases, with 7 bases remaining between them. The V gene's germline CDR1 is DFQATT and CDR2 SNEGSKA (reference sequence). This CDR3 has 13 amino acids. CDR3 nucleotides: TGCAGTGCTACAGGGGATAGCAATCAGCCCCAGCATTTT. Its translation is CSATGDSNQPQHF.

There are many counts of this clonotype. This chain joins TRBV12-3 or TRBV12-4 and TRBJ2-3, with a weak D call TRBD2 (6 bases). The CDR3 has 12 amino acids. V was clipped by 4 bases and J by 13 bases, with 15 bases between them. CDR3 sequence (DNA): TGTGCCAGCAGTTCTGGGGGGAGCGTCAAGTATTTT. Translation: CASSSGGSVKYF.

The chain combines TRBV7-8 with TRBJ2-7, with 14 bases aligning to TRBD2. CDR3 size: 17 residues. The V gene end was trimmed by 8 bases and the J gene end by 6 bases; junction bases not matched to a gene: 15. Germline-derived CDR1 and CDR2 are SGHVS and FQNEAQ. CDR3 sequence: CASLKSASGLAGAEQYF. The CDR3 nucleotides are TGTGCCAGCCTTAAATCGGCTTCGGGACTAGCGGGAGCCGAGCAGTACTTC.